These 24 T cell receptor beta chains were sequenced from one sample in a study of early T cells in non-severe SARS-CoV-2 infection. TCRdb called the 5' RACE reads again in MiXCR, with one record for every CDR3 protein. The repertoire consists of tens of thousands of distinct CDR3 sequences, with around 14% occurring once and the leading ten covering less than 7%. Sequenced material: whole blood. These receptors were obtained from an adult who was a healthcare worker with PCR-confirmed SARS-CoV-2 infection or an uninfected control (not recorded which).

The chain couples TRBV29-1 to TRBJ2-1, with unresolved D. With 4 bases removed from V and 5 bases from J, the gap between germline ends came to 12 bases. CDR3 length: 13 amino acids. Germline-derived CDR1 and CDR2 are SQVTM and ANQGSEA. The DNA for the CDR3 is TGCAGCGTTGTAGGGCTAGGAGACAATGAGCAGTTCTTC. Its protein is CSVVGLGDNEQFF.

This clonotype has a count of ten or more. The junction and the germline gene differ at one end; a read error may be behind it. This chain connects TRBV20-1 to TRBJ2-7, with 11 positions matching TRBD2. The CDR3 length is 13 residues. Per germline, CDR1 DFQATT and CDR2 SNEGSKA (reference sequence). In nucleotides, the CDR3 is TGCAGCGCTACTAGCGGGAGTTCCTACGAGCAGTACTTC. Its translation is CSATSGSSYEQYF.

This clonotype was seen a handful of times. The chain couples TRBV10-3 to TRBJ2-4; weak D call: TRBD1 (5 bases). In germline, CDR1 is ENHRY, CDR2 SYGVKD. Deletions cut 10 bases from V and 6 bases from J, with 16 bases between. CDR3 length: 13 amino acids. In DNA form, the CDR3 reads TGTGCCACCTCCGACAGTTCCCTAAACATTCAGTACTTC. Its protein is CATSDSSLNIQYF.

Only a few counts were recorded for this clonotype. The genes are TRBV5-6 and TRBJ2-1, with 10 bases fitting TRBD2. The CDR3 extends over 13 amino acids. Unmatched junction bases numbered 2, after V lost 2 bases and J lost 9 bases. Per the germline V gene, CDR1 is SGHDT and CDR2 is YYEEEE. CDR3 bases: TGTGCCAGCAGCTTTCAGCGGGAGGGTGAGCAGTTCTTC. Amino acids: CASSFQREGEQFF.

This clonotype was counted only a few times. V and J are TRBV4-1 and TRBJ1-1, with D unclear. The V end was cut by 0 bases, the J end by 0 bases, with 11 bases between. CDR1 is MGHRA and CDR2 is YSYEKL in the germline V gene. The CDR3 has 16 amino acids. In DNA, the CDR3 is TGCGCCAGCAGCCAAGATTCCACTCATCTGAACACTGAAGCTTTCTTT. It is translated as CASSQDSTHLNTEAFF.

In its sample, this clonotype was seen a few times. The chain is built from TRBV4-1 and TRBJ2-6; no definite D call. There are 12 residues in the CDR3. Germline-derived CDR1 and CDR2 are MGHRA and YSYEKL. Trimming removed 8 bases from V and 2 bases from J, with 4 bases in between. Here the CDR3 DNA reads TGCGCCAGCGGGACTGGGGCCAACGTCCTGACTTTC. It translates to CASGTGANVLTF.

In this sample, this clonotype turned up a few times. The V and J genes are TRBV29-1 and TRBJ2-2, with unresolved D. Per germline, CDR1 SQVTM and CDR2 ANQGSEA. This CDR3 has 11 amino acids. Trimming shortened V by 8 bases and J by 1 base, and 5 bases separated the two germline ends. CDR3 nucleotides: TGCAGCATCCAGAACACCGGGGAGCTGTTTTTT. Protein: CSIQNTGELFF.

The chain combines TRBV15 with TRBJ2-7; 10 bases fit TRBD2. This CDR3 has 16 amino acids. Trimming cost V 3 bases and J 2 bases; bases outside gene matches: 7. Germline CDR1 LNHNV, CDR2 YYDKDF (reference sequence). Here the CDR3 DNA reads TGTGCCACCAGCAGCTTACGGACTAGCGGTGCCTACGAGCAGTACTTC. This encodes CATSSLRTSGAYEQYF.

This clonotype was picked up a small number of times. The V call is TRBV28, the J call TRBJ2-3, with D possibly matching TRBD2 (6 bases). Trimming took off 3 bases at V and 0 bases at J, with 10 bases between the two ends. This CDR3 contains 15 residues. Germline V gives CDR1 MDHEN, CDR2 SYDVKM. DNA of the CDR3: TGTGCCAGCAGTTTCGGGGGATCTAGCACAGATACGCAGTATTTT. It encodes CASSFGGSSTDTQYF.

This clonotype was seen a few times. The CDR3 DNA sequence: TGTGCCAGCAGCTCCCCTCCGGGACAGGCGGTTCAGTACTTC. Its protein is CASSSPPGQAVQYF. The rearrangement joins TRBV7-9 to TRBJ2-7; 8 nucleotides align to TRBD1. The CDR3 covers 14 residues. Germline CDR1 and CDR2: SEHNR and FQNEAQ (reference sequence). V dropped 4 bases and J dropped 10; count of bases not matched to a gene: 12.

The genes are TRBV28 and TRBJ1-5, with 7 bases that match TRBD1. Trimming at V came to 4 bases and at J to 0 bases, leaving 9 bases not matched to a gene. The V gene's germline CDR1 is MDHEN and CDR2 SYDVKM. The CDR3 length is 17 residues. CDR3 nucleotide sequence: TGTGCCAGCAGTTCGACAGGGAGGGGGTATAGCAATCAGCCCCAGCATTTT. Translating gives CASSSTGRGYSNQPQHF.

Ten or more counts support this clonotype. The rearrangement links TRBV5-1 to TRBJ2-3; TRBD2 aligns across 7 bases. V dropped 4 bases and J dropped 11; count of bases not matched to a gene: 19. This CDR3 is 16 amino acids long. Germline V gene sequence: CDR1 SGHRS, CDR2 YFSETQ. The DNA of the CDR3 is TGCGCCAGCAGCACACTAGCCGGGACTAAGCCAGCCAAGCAGTATTTT. Translating it yields CASSTLAGTKPAKQYF.

This clonotype was seen more than once but under ten times. This chain joins TRBV6-2 or TRBV6-3 and TRBJ2-3; TRBD2 agrees at 8 bases. The length of the CDR3 is 17 residues. Per germline, CDR1 MNHEY and CDR2 SVGEGT. V shed 5 bases and J 5 bases; nucleotides not matched to a gene: 15. CDR3: CASSPWGSSGQGDTQYF. Written as DNA, the CDR3 is TGTGCCAGCAGTCCCTGGGGATCTAGCGGGCAGGGAGATACGCAGTATTTT.

The DNA for the CDR3 is TGTGCCAGCTCACCTCAAGAGCGGAACTATGGCTACACCTTC. Amino acid sequence: CASSPQERNYGYTF. The chain employs TRBV18 and TRBJ1-2; no clear D. Trimming left V 3 bases short and J 2 bases short, with 10 bases between. CDR3 length: 14 amino acids. CDR1 and CDR2 from the germline V gene are KGHSH and LQKENI.

This clonotype showed up many times. The gene calls are TRBV4-2 and TRBJ2-7, with D unresolved. The V and J ends lost 8 bases and 6 bases respectively, with 14 bases between them. Germline CDR1 is LGHNA and CDR2 is YNFKEQ. The CDR3 contains 12 residues. The CDR3 sequence is CASEDQTGEQYF. The CDR3, as DNA: TGTGCCAGCGAGGACCAGACTGGCGAGCAGTACTTC.

The chain links TRBV28 to TRBJ2-5; 12 bases line up with TRBD1. Germline lookup yields CDR1 MDHEN and CDR2 SYDVKM. The J segment lost 5 bases and the V segment lost 5 bases, leaving 6 bases of the junction unmatched. CDR3 length: 15 residues. CDR3 protein: CASSPGTGGAETQYF. As DNA, the CDR3 is TGTGCCAGCAGTCCCGGGACAGGGGGCGCGGAGACCCAGTACTTC.

This clonotype showed up many times. The chain employs TRBV5-1 and TRBJ1-1; D gene uncertain. Germline V gene lookup returns CDR1 SGHRS and CDR2 YFSETQ. Trimming pared 4 bases from V and 7 bases from J, leaving 14 bases between. The CDR3 consists of 13 residues. The CDR3 here is CASSPGRPIEAFF. The CDR3 DNA reads as TGCGCCAGCAGCCCGGGCCGTCCGATTGAAGCTTTCTTT.

This clonotype was picked up a small number of times. The rearrangement uses TRBV4-1 and TRBJ1-1, with no clear D. The CDR3 is 16 residues long. The germline V gene has CDR1 MGHRA and CDR2 YSYEKL. V dropped 0 bases and J dropped 0 bases, with 11 bases sitting between them. The CDR3 here is CASSQDIAAMNTEAFF. The CDR3 DNA reads TGCGCCAGCAGCCAAGATATCGCGGCAATGAACACTGAAGCTTTCTTT.

V is TRBV12-3 or TRBV12-4 and J is TRBJ2-1; D gene ambiguous. This CDR3 spans 14 amino acids. Trimming pared 6 bases from V and 3 bases from J, leaving 12 bases between. The CDR3 region is CASRLTGLYNEQFF. DNA of the CDR3: TGTGCCAGCAGGTTAACGGGCCTCTACAATGAGCAGTTCTTC.

The chain carries TRBV2 and TRBJ2-3, with D possibly TRBD1 on 6 matching bases. From germline, CDR1 is SNHLY and CDR2 FYNNEI. Trimming cost V 3 bases and J 1 base, with 11 bases left between them. The CDR3 totals 15 residues. The CDR3 DNA reads as TGTGCCAGCAGTGAGGAGACAGGACGCACAGATACGCAGTATTTT. Its protein product is CASSEETGRTDTQYF. The whole variable domain, remainder taken from reference TRBV2 and TRBJ2-3, is EPEVTQTPSHQVTQMGQEVILRCVPISNHLYFYWYRQILGQKVEFLVSFYNNEISEKSEIFDDQFSVERPDGSNFTLKIRSTKLEDSAMYFCASSEETGRTDTQYFGPGTRLTVL.

There are a few counts of this clonotype. The rearrangement uses TRBV6-5 and TRBJ2-7, with 10 nucleotides matching TRBD1. Trimming at V came to 6 bases and at J to 6 bases, leaving 11 bases not matched to a gene. The CDR3 runs 15 residues. The V gene's germline CDR1 is MNHEY and CDR2 SVGAGI. Written as DNA, the CDR3 is TGTGCCAGCAGCCGCACGGACAGGGGGATCTCCGAGCAGTACTTC. Translating it yields CASSRTDRGISEQYF.

The chain uses TRBV7-2 and TRBJ2-1; D is unresolved. Germline V gives CDR1 SGHTA, CDR2 FQGNSA. The CDR3 is made up of 14 amino acids. Between the trimmed V and J ends, which lost 2 bases and 0 bases, there was a span of 5 bases. CDR3 region: CASSLYGSYNEQFF. The CDR3, as DNA: TGTGCCAGCAGCTTATATGGCTCCTACAATGAGCAGTTCTTC.

The gene calls are TRBV12-3 or TRBV12-4 and TRBJ1-5, with D unclear. V lost 3 bases and J lost 4, with 10 bases in between. The CDR3 spans 14 residues. The CDR3 bases are TGTGCCAGCAGTTTTAGGGATACGAATCAGCCCCAGCATTTT. This encodes CASSFRDTNQPQHF.

This clonotype showed up just a few times. This chain uses TRBV29-1 with TRBJ2-7; D remains unclear. Germline V gene sequence: CDR1 SQVTM, CDR2 ANQGSEA. The CDR3 loop spans 11 amino acids. With 2 bases removed from V and 4 bases from J, the gap between germline ends came to 6 bases. Written as DNA, the CDR3 is TGCAGCGTTGAAACGCAATACGAGCAGTACTTC. Translated: CSVETQYEQYF.